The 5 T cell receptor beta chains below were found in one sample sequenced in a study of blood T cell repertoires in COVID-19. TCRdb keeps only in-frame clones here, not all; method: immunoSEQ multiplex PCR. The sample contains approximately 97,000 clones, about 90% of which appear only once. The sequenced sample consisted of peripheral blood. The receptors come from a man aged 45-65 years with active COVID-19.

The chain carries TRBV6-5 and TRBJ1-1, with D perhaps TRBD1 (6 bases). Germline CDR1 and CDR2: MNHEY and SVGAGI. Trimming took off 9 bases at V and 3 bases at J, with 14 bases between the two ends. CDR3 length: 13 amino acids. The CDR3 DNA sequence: TGTGCCAGTTCACAGGGAATTTACACTGAAGCTTTCTTT. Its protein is CASSQGIYTEAFF.

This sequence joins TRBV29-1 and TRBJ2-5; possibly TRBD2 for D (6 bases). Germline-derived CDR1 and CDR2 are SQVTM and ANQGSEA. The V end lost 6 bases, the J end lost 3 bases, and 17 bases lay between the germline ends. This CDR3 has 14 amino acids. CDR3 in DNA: TGCAGCGTCGCGGAGTCAGGGAGGAAAGAGACCCAGTACTTC. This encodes CSVAESGRKETQYF.

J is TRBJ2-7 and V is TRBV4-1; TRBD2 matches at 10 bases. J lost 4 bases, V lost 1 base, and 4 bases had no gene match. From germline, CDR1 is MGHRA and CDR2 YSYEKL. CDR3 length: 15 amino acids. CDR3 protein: CASSQALAGTYEQYF. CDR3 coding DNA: TGCGCCAGCAGCCAAGCACTAGCGGGGACTTACGAGCAGTACTTC.

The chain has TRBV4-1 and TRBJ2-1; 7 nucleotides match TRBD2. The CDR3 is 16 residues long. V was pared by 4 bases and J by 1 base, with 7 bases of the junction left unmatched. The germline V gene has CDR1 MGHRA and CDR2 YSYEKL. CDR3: CASSPFLAASYNEQFF. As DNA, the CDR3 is TGCGCCAGCAGCCCATTTCTAGCGGCGTCCTACAATGAGCAGTTCTTC.

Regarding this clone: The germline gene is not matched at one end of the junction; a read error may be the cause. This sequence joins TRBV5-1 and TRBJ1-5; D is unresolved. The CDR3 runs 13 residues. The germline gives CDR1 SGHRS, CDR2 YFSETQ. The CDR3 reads CASSKLSDQPQHF. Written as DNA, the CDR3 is TGCGCCAGTTCGAAGCTTAGCGATCAGCCCCAGCATTTT.